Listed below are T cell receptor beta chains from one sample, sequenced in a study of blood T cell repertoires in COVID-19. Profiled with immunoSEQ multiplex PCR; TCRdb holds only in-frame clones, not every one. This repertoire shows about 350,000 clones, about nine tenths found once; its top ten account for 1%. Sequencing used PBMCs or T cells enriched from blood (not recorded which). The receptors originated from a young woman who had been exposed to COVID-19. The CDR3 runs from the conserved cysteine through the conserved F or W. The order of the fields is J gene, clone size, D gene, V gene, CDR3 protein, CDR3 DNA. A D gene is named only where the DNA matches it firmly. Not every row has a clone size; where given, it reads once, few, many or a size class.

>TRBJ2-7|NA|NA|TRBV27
CASSLDYSYEQYF
TGTGCCAGCAGTCTGGACTACTCCTACGAGCAGTACTTC
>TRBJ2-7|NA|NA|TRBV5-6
CASSLTAYEQYF
TGTGCCAGCAGCCTGACAGCGTACGAGCAGTACTTC
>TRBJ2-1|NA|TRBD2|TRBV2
CASSEGLAGGNEQFF
TGTGCCAGCAGTGAGGGACTAGCGGGGGGCAATGAGCAGTTCTTC
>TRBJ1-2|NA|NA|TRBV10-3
CACRGGREDGYTF
TGTGCCTGCCGAGGGGGAAGAGAGGATGGCTACACCTTC
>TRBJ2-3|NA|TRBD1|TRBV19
CASSIGDREVDTQYF
TGTGCCAGTAGTATTGGGGACAGGGAAGTAGATACGCAGTATTTT
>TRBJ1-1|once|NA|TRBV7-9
CASSMWGQRTEAFF
TGTGCCAGCAGTATGTGGGGGCAAAGGACTGAAGCTTTCTTT
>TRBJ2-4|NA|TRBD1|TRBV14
CASSRPTGKLDIQYF
TGTGCCAGCAGCCGGCCGACAGGGAAGTTGGACATTCAGTACTTC
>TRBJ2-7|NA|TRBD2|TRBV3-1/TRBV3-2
CASSQRGLASSYEQYF
TGTGCCAGCAGCCAAAGGGGACTAGCGTCCTCCTACGAGCAGTACTTC
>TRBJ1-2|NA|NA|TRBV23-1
CATSNRAASYGYTF
TGCGCCACCTCAAACAGGGCAGCATCCTATGGCTACACCTTC
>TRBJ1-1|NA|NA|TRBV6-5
CASSYSNGAARTEAFF
TGTGCCAGCAGTTACTCGAATGGAGCAGCCCGAACAGAAGCTTTCTTT
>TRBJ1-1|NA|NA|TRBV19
CASSWQGWTEAFF
TGTGCCAGTAGTTGGCAGGGTTGGACTGAAGCTTTCTTT
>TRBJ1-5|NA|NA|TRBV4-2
CASSQDGRGNQPQHF
TGTGCCAGCAGCCAAGATGGCAGGGGAAATCAGCCCCAGCATTTT
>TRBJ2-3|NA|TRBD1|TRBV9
CASSVGQGAFQDTQYF
TGTGCCAGCAGCGTAGGCCAGGGGGCCTTTCAAGATACGCAGTATTTT
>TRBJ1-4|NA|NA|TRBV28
CASRGGDGEKLFF
TGTGCCAGCAGGGGGGGGGATGGTGAAAAACTGTTTTTT
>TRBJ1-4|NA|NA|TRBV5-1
CASMLTGRNEKLFF
TGCGCCAGCATGTTGACAGGCCGCAATGAAAAACTGTTTTTT
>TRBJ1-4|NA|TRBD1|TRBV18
CASSLRDSSNEKLFF
TGTGCCAGCTCCCTCAGGGACAGCTCTAATGAAAAACTGTTTTTT
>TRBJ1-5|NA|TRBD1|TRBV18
CASSSIQGAQPQHF
TGTGCCAGCTCATCTATCCAGGGGGCTCAGCCCCAGCATTTT
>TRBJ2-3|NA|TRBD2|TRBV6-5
CASSYRVSGSGDTQYF
TGTGCCAGCAGTTACCGAGTAAGCGGGAGTGGGGATACGCAGTATTTT
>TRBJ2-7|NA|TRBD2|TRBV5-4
CASSWRYAGAEQYF
TGTGCCAGCAGCTGGAGGTATGCGGGAGCCGAGCAGTACTTC
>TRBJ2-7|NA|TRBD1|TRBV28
CASSTPGTGSGEQYF
TGTGCCAGCAGTACCCCCGGGACAGGGTCCGGGGAGCAGTACTTC
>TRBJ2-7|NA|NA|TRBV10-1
CASSEQDRTEQYF
TGCGCCAGCAGTGAACAGGACAGAACCGAGCAGTACTTC
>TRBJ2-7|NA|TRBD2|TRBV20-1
CSASRLAGTYEQYF
TGCAGTGCTAGTCGGTTAGCGGGTACCTACGAGCAGTACTTC
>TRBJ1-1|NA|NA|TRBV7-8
CASVQNRVRNTEAFF
TGTGCCAGCGTACAAAACAGGGTAAGGAACACTGAAGCTTTCTTT
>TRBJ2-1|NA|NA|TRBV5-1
CASSLRVNGVSYNEQFF
TGCGCCAGCAGCTTGAGGGTAAACGGGGTCTCCTACAATGAGCAGTTCTTC
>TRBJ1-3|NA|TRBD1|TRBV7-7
CASSLEPPDRGPGNTIYF
TGTGCTAGCAGCTTAGAACCGCCTGACAGGGGGCCTGGAAACACCATATATTTT
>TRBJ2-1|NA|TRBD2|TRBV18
CASSPPTSGTVDEQFF
TGTGCCAGCTCACCACCAACTAGCGGGACCGTTGATGAGCAGTTCTTC
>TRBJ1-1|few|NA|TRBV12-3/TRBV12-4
CASSGQTNTEAFF
TGTGCCAGCAGTGGACAGACGAACACTGAAGCTTTCTTT
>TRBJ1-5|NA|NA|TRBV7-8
CASRSGAGGQPQHF
TGTGCCAGCAGGTCAGGAGCCGGGGGGCAGCCCCAGCATTTT
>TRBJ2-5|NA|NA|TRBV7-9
CASGSETQYF
TGTGCCTCGGGGTCAGAGACCCAGTACTTC
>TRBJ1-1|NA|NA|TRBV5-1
CASSLVADTEAFF
TGCGCCAGCAGCTTAGTAGCGGATACTGAAGCTTTCTTT
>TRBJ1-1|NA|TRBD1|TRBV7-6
CASSLVTGENTEAFF
TGTGCCAGCAGCTTAGTCACAGGGGAAAACACTGAAGCTTTCTTT
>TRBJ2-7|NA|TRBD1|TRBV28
CASVPGQGYEQYF
TGTGCCAGCGTCCCGGGACAGGGCTACGAGCAGTACTTC
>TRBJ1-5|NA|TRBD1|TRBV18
CASSLNDRGGQPQHF
TGTGCCAGCTCACTAAATGACAGGGGCGGCCAGCCCCAGCATTTT
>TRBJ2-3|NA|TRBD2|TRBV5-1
CASTKRGGVTDTQYF
TGCGCCAGCACCAAGCGGGGTGGGGTCACAGATACGCAGTATTTT
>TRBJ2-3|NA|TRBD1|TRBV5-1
CASSAAGGTGSTDTQYF
TGCGCCAGCAGCGCAGCCGGTGGGACAGGGAGCACAGATACGCAGTATTTT
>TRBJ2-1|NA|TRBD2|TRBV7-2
CASREAGAGNEQFF
TGTGCCAGCAGGGAAGCGGGAGCGGGGAATGAGCAGTTCTTC
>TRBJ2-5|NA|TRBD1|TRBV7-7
CATTGTAEETQYF
TGTGCCACGACTGGGACAGCTGAAGAGACCCAGTACTTC
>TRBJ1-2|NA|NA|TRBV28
CASSLWAEGYTF
TGTGCCAGCAGTTTATGGGCAGAAGGCTACACCTTC
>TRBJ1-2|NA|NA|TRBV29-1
CSVVRPNGYTF
TGCAGCGTTGTGCGGCCTAATGGCTACACCTTC
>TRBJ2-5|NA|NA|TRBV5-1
CASSLGTSTGLQYF
TGCGCCAGCAGCTTGGGTACGTCGACAGGACTCCAGTACTTC
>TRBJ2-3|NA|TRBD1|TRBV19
CASSSRQGALADTQYF
TGTGCCAGTAGTTCCCGCCAGGGGGCTCTCGCAGATACGCAGTATTTT
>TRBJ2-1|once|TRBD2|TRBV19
CASSISGGFLNNEQFF
TGTGCCAGTAGTATATCCGGGGGGTTCCTAAACAATGAGCAGTTCTTC
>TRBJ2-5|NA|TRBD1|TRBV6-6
CASSGQTGVETQYF
TGTGCCAGCAGTGGACAGACAGGGGTTGAGACCCAGTACTTC
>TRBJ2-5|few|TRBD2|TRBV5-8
CASSSGLAGAQETQYF
TGTGCCAGCAGCTCAGGACTAGCGGGAGCGCAAGAGACCCAGTACTTC
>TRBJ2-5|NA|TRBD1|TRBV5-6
CASSPGQGETQYF
TGTGCCAGCAGCCCCGGACAGGGGGAGACCCAGTACTTC
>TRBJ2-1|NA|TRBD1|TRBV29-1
CSVEGDRQGGYNEQFF
TGCAGCGTTGAAGGGGACCGACAGGGGGGCTACAATGAGCAGTTCTTC
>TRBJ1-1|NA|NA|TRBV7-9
CASSLRENTEAFF
TGTGCCAGCAGCTTGCGGGAGAACACTGAAGCTTTCTTT
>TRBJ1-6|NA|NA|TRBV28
CASAGDNSPLHF
TGTGCCAGCGCCGGGGATAATTCACCCCTCCACTTT
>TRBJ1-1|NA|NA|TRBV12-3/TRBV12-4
CASTGGAEAFF
TGTGCCAGCACCGGCGGGGCTGAAGCTTTCTTT
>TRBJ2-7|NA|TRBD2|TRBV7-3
CASSLTSAGGSYEQYF
TGTGCCAGCAGCTTAACGTCAGCGGGAGGCTCCTACGAGCAGTACTTC
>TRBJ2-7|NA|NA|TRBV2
CASSENGGNYEQYF
TGTGCCAGCAGTGAGAATGGCGGGAACTACGAGCAGTACTTC
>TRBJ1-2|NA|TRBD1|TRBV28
CASSAGGALYGYTF
TGTGCCAGCTCAGCAGGGGGCGCCCTGTATGGCTACACCTTC
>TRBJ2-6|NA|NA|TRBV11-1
CASRNSLSGANVLTF
TGTGCCAGCAGGAACAGCCTCTCTGGGGCCAACGTCCTGACTTTC